Listed here are 30 T cell receptor beta chains from one sample, sequenced in a study of post-analysis software for immune sequencing data. Their specific antigens are unknown. Overall study findings and caveats: TRBV segments more frequent in patients than in controls numbered roughly 5 and included TRBV5-6, TRBV5-1 and TRBV20-1.

Unique molecular identifiers featured in each of the TCR beta cDNA libraries. From the PCR reads, TCRdb called clonotypes with MiXCR, one entry per CDR3 protein. The sample shows some 690,000 distinct CDR3 sequences, 30% of them seen only once. Sequencing used blood. These receptors originate from a girl under 18 with multiple sclerosis.

V gene TRBV27 combines with J gene TRBJ2-3; D gene unclear. The CDR3 spans 13 residues. The germline V gene encodes CDR1 MNHEY and CDR2 SMNVEV (reference sequence). V dropped 7 bases and J dropped 1 base, with 9 bases sitting between them. CDR3 loop: CASNLWGTDTQYF. DNA of the CDR3: TGTGCCAGCAACCTATGGGGCACAGATACGCAGTATTTT.

This chain connects TRBV7-2 to TRBJ2-4, with a possible D match to TRBD2 (6 bases). The V gene lost 5 bases and the J gene lost 0 bases, with 11 bases spanning the gap. Germline-derived CDR1 and CDR2 are SGHTA and FQGNSA. CDR3 length equals 15 residues. CDR3 sequence (DNA): TGTGCCAGCAGCACGTTGGGACTAGCCAAAAACATTCAGTACTTC. Its translation: CASSTLGLAKNIQYF. The full variable domain, completed using reference TRBV7-2 and TRBJ2-4, is GAGVSQSPSNKVTEKGKDVELRCDPISGHTALYWYRQSLGQGLEFLIYFQGNSAPDKSGLPSDRFSAERTGGSVSTLTIQRTQQEDSAVYLCASSTLGLAKNIQYFGAGTRLSVL.

This clonotype appeared a few times. This sequence joins TRBV7-9 and TRBJ2-1; the match to TRBD2 covers 7 bases. Trimming cost V 5 bases and J 8 bases; bases outside gene matches: 15. CDR1 and CDR2 from the germline V gene are SEHNR and FQNEAQ (reference sequence). The CDR3 length is 16 residues. CDR3 protein: CASSLPSSGLSYEQFF. Written as DNA, the CDR3 is TGTGCCAGCAGCCTGCCCTCTAGCGGTCTTAGCTATGAGCAGTTCTTC.

In this sample, this clonotype turned up a few times. This rearrangement joins TRBV12-3 or TRBV12-4 to TRBJ1-2, with TRBD1 identical over 8 bases. The CDR3 is 14 amino acids. J lost 3 bases, V lost 5 bases, and 5 bases had no gene match. For the CDR3, the DNA is TGTGCCAGCAGTCGACAGGGGAGAGACTATGGCTACACCTTC. Translated, it gives CASSRQGRDYGYTF.

V is TRBV27 and J is TRBJ2-5, with TRBD2 identical over 7 bases. Losses at the gene ends were 4 bases for V and 5 bases for J; bases not matched to a gene: 13. There are 16 residues in the CDR3. The germline CDR1 and CDR2 sequences are MNHEY and SMNVEV (reference sequence). In DNA, the CDR3 is TGTGCCAGCAGTTCCGGTCTAGCGGTCCGGGGGGAGACCCAGTACTTC. Translated: CASSSGLAVRGETQYF.

V is TRBV21-1 and J is TRBJ2-5; the table calls TRBD2, which could not be checked here. The end of the DNA is better explained by TRBJ2-7, so the J call may be wrong. TRBV21-1 is described as a pseudogene. The CDR3 covers 18 residues. The CDR3 loop reads CATDLPGTSGRAGDEQYF. The CDR3 DNA follows: TGTGCCACAGATCTGCCCGGGACTAGCGGGAGGGCCGGGGACGAGCAGTACTTC.

The gene calls are TRBV6-2 or TRBV6-3 and TRBJ2-2; D gene uncertain. The CDR3 totals 16 residues. Germline CDR1 MNHEY, CDR2 SVGEGT. The V and J ends lost 4 bases and 4 bases respectively, with 16 bases between them. The chain's CDR3 is CASSSSGRVGTGELFF. The CDR3 DNA reads TGTGCCAGCAGTTCCTCTGGTCGGGTCGGCACCGGGGAGCTGTTTTTT.

V gene TRBV20-1 combines with J gene TRBJ2-7; D is unresolved. CDR3 length: 13 amino acids. The germline V gene has CDR1 DFQATT and CDR2 SNEGSKA (reference sequence). V gave up 3 bases and J gave up 3 bases, with 12 bases separating them. The CDR3 is CSARSPGIYEQYF. Written as DNA, the CDR3 is TGCAGTGCTAGGTCTCCGGGCATCTACGAGCAGTACTTC.

J is TRBJ2-4 and V is TRBV20-1; TRBD2 matches 12 bases. The closer fit of TRBJ2-7 to the DNA end suggests the J call may be wrong. The CDR3 length is 20 residues. Germline CDR1 and CDR2: DFQATT and SNEGSKA (reference sequence). The CDR3 spells CSPRVLPGASGRASSYEQYF. CDR3 bases: TGCAGCCCCAGGGTCCTTCCCGGGGCTAGCGGGAGGGCGAGCTCCTACGAGCAGTACTTC.

This clonotype was seen a few times. The genes are TRBV24-1 and TRBJ2-3; a possible D gene is TRBD2 (6 bases). V gave up 2 bases and J gave up 2 bases, with 19 bases separating them. The CDR3 covers 18 residues. CDR1 and CDR2 (germline): KGHDR, SFDVKD. The CDR3 spells CATSDYDGVSGSTDTQYF. CDR3 DNA: TGTGCCACCAGTGATTACGACGGGGTTAGCGGTTCCACAGATACGCAGTATTTT.

This chain's CDR3 is CASRAGGSAKNIQYF. In DNA form, the CDR3 reads TGTGCCAGCAGGGCAGGGGGATCAGCCAAAAACATTCAGTACTTC. The chain carries TRBV2 and TRBJ2-4; 7 positions match TRBD1. Trimming took 6 bases from V and 0 from J; bases not matched to a gene: 5. Germline V CDR1 and CDR2: SNHLY, FYNNEI. The CDR3 has 15 residues. Looking up the rest from reference TRBV2 and TRBJ2-4 gives the full variable domain: EPEVTQTPSHQVTQMGQEVILRCVPISNHLYFYWYRQILGQKVEFLVSFYNNEISEKSEIFDDQFSVERPDGSNFTLKIRSTKLEDSAMYFCASRAGGSAKNIQYFGAGTRLSVL.

The CDR3 DNA reads TGCAGCGTGCCGGAGGAGGGGTCCTACGAGCAGTACTTC. It codes for CSVPEEGSYEQYF. The chain uses TRBV29-1 and TRBJ2-7, with a possible D match to TRBD2 (6 bases). The CDR3 has 13 amino acids. From germline, CDR1 is SQVTM and CDR2 ANQGSEA. Deletions cut 6 bases from V and 1 base from J, with 13 bases between.

The V and J genes are TRBV5-6 and TRBJ2-7; D ambiguous. V gave up 1 base and J gave up 2 bases, with 13 bases separating them. Germline V gene lookup returns CDR1 SGHDT and CDR2 YYEEEE. This CDR3 is built from 15 residues. The CDR3 loop is CASSLRSQRTYEQYF. The CDR3 DNA reads as TGTGCCAGCAGCTTGAGGTCGCAGCGAACCTACGAGCAGTACTTC.

CDR3 region: CSVAVSGNYNEQFF. The CDR3 bases are TGCAGCGTTGCAGTTAGCGGAAATTACAATGAGCAGTTCTTC. This chain links TRBV29-1 with TRBJ2-1, with D perhaps matching TRBD2 (6 bases). With 4 bases removed from V and 4 bases from J, the gap between germline ends came to 14 bases. The CDR3 consists of 14 residues. Germline-derived CDR1 and CDR2 are SQVTM and ANQGSEA.

The J gene is TRBJ2-7, the V gene TRBV7-2, with TRBD2 matching over 9 bases. The ends lost 7 bases at V and 7 bases at J; junction bases unmatched: 17. Germline V gene sequence: CDR1 SGHTA, CDR2 FQGNSA. CDR3 length equals 16 residues. CDR3: CASNPTGGRAVNEQYF. CDR3 DNA: TGTGCCAGCAACCCAACCGGCGGGAGGGCCGTCAATGAGCAGTACTTC.

This clonotype appeared a few times. The rearrangement links TRBV5-5 to TRBJ1-6; D not resolved. Between the trimmed V and J ends, which lost 3 bases and 1 base, there was a span of 11 bases. Germline V gives CDR1 SGHKS, CDR2 YYEKEE (reference sequence). The CDR3 has 16 residues. CDR3 region: CASSSTGASYNSPLHF. The CDR3 DNA is TGTGCCAGCAGCTCGACCGGAGCGTCCTATAATTCACCCCTCCACTTT.

The chain recombines TRBV29-1 with TRBJ1-2, with a tentative D call TRBD1 (5 bases). Germline CDR1 reads SQVTM; CDR2 reads ANQGSEA. The CDR3 totals 13 residues. Trimming took off 1 base at V and 7 bases at J, with 13 bases between the two ends. CDR3 DNA: TGCAGCGTTGAAGTTGTACCCGGGGGTGGCTACACCTTC. It yields the protein CSVEVVPGGGYTF.

The V gene is TRBV29-1, the J gene TRBJ2-7, with D perhaps TRBD1 or TRBD2 (5 bases each). Gene TRBJ2-5 matches the end of the DNA better, so the J call may be wrong. Germline values: CDR1 SQVTM, CDR2 ANQGSEA. The CDR3 runs 11 residues. The CDR3 reads CSAHGGETQYF. CDR3 coding DNA: TGCAGCGCCCATGGGGGTGAGACCCAGTACTTC.

The rearrangement links TRBV5-6 to TRBJ2-1; D possibly matches TRBD1 or TRBD2 (5 bases each). CDR1 and CDR2 (germline): SGHDT, YYEEEE. Trimming removed 3 bases from V and 7 bases from J, with 17 bases in between. The CDR3 consists of 15 residues. The CDR3 DNA sequence: TGTGCCAGCAGCTATGTGGACTCCCCAGGGAATGAGCAGTTCTTC. It encodes CASSYVDSPGNEQFF.

This clonotype occurred once. V and J are TRBV29-1 and TRBJ2-1; unclear D gene. CDR3 length: 13 residues. CDR1 is SQVTM, CDR2 ANQGSEA, per germline. Between the trimmed V and J ends, which lost 4 bases and 6 bases, there was a span of 13 bases. The CDR3 region has the DNA TGCAGCGTTGCGGCCCGCGCCCTCAATGAGCAGTTCTTC. Protein product: CSVAARALNEQFF.

This rearrangement joins TRBV28 to TRBJ1-5; no clear D gene. Trimming took off 8 bases at V and 3 bases at J, with 8 bases between the two ends. The CDR3 has 12 residues. CDR1 is MDHEN and CDR2 is SYDVKM in the germline V gene. CDR3 residues: CASRVDNQPQHF. In nucleotides, the CDR3 is TGTGCCAGCCGGGTTGACAATCAGCCCCAGCATTTT.

This clonotype appeared a single time. The chain uses TRBV20-1 and TRBJ2-7; 9 nucleotides align to TRBD2. The length of the CDR3 is 14 residues. Germline CDR1 reads DFQATT; CDR2 reads SNEGSKA (reference sequence). With 0 bases clipped from V and 8 bases from J, the junction kept 8 bases outside the gene matches. The CDR3 nucleotides read TGCAGTGCTAGAGATACGGGACTAGCAAACAAGCAGTACTTC. This encodes CSARDTGLANKQYF.

About this clonotype: At one end, the junction sequence differs from germline, possibly due to a read error. The chain links TRBV5-1 to TRBJ2-3; TRBD2 is a possible D gene (6 bases). Germline V gene lookup returns CDR1 SGHRS and CDR2 YFSETQ. This CDR3 has 17 amino acids. The CDR3 here is CASSLGGPRLGTDTQYF. The CDR3 nucleotides read TGCGCCAGCAGCTTGGGGGGCCCGAGACTAGGCACGGATACGCAGTATTTT.

This sequence joins TRBV7-9 and TRBJ1-1, with D unclear. CDR3 size: 15 residues. V shed 3 bases and J shed 1 base, with 12 bases lying between them. From germline, CDR1 is SEHNR and CDR2 FQNEAQ (reference sequence). In DNA, the CDR3 is TGTGCCAGCAGCTTTATTTCAGCCACGAACACTGAAGCTTTCTTT. Protein: CASSFISATNTEAFF.

CDR3 residues: CAISLAGGSTDTQYF. The CDR3 nucleotides are TGTGCCATCAGCTTGGCCGGGGGATCCACAGATACGCAGTATTTT. V and J are TRBV10-3 and TRBJ2-3; weak D call: TRBD2 (6 bases). The CDR3 runs 15 residues. The germline V and J ends were trimmed by 6 bases and 2 bases, with 15 bases remaining between them. CDR1 and CDR2 from the germline V gene are ENHRY and SYGVKD.

This clonotype has only a few counts. The V gene is TRBV6-5, the J gene TRBJ2-5; TRBD1 is a possible D gene (7 bases). The V end lost 6 bases, the J end lost 1 base, and 21 bases lay between the germline ends. Germline-derived CDR1 and CDR2 are MNHEY and SVGAGI. CDR3 length equals 17 residues. CDR3 in amino acids: CASRLLGAGGLQETQYF. The CDR3 bases are TGTGCCAGCAGATTACTGGGGGCAGGGGGACTCCAAGAGACCCAGTACTTC.

V is TRBV20-1 and J is TRBJ2-1, with 10 bases that match TRBD2. The V gene's germline CDR1 is DFQATT and CDR2 SNEGSKA (reference sequence). The V gene end was trimmed by 6 bases and the J gene end by 8 bases; junction bases not matched to a gene: 7. The CDR3 sequence is 13 residues long. CDR3 residues: CSAQLAGNDEQFF. The CDR3 DNA reads TGCAGTGCCCAACTAGCGGGGAACGATGAGCAGTTCTTC.

This clonotype was counted only a few times. The V and J genes are TRBV6-5 and TRBJ2-7; possible D gene TRBD2, 5 bases. The V and J ends lost 4 bases and 3 bases respectively, with 10 bases between them. This CDR3 contains 13 residues. CDR1 and CDR2 from the germline V gene are MNHEY and SVGAGI. CDR3 sequence reads: CASSSNRGYEQYF. DNA of the CDR3: TGTGCCAGCAGTTCTAACCGGGGCTACGAGCAGTACTTC.

This clonotype was seen more than once but under ten times. The chain has TRBV7-9 and TRBJ2-5; possibly TRBD1 or TRBD2 for D (5 bases each). From germline, CDR1 is SEHNR and CDR2 FQNEAQ (reference sequence). The CDR3 covers 15 residues. Trimming took off 6 bases at V and 4 bases at J, with 18 bases between the two ends. CDR3 bases: TGTGCCAGCAGACCGGGACGGGCCCCGGGAGAGACCCAGTACTTC. Translation gives CASRPGRAPGETQYF.

This clonotype appeared a single time. The J gene is TRBJ2-7, the V gene TRBV7-2; D not certain. V shed 0 bases and J shed 3 bases, with 15 bases lying between them. Germline lookup yields CDR1 SGHTA and CDR2 FQGNSA. The CDR3 has 16 residues. The CDR3 reads CASSLAGPAGHYEQYF. Written as DNA, the CDR3 is TGTGCCAGCAGCTTAGCTGGCCCCGCTGGTCACTACGAGCAGTACTTC.